This TCR beta chain was documented in a study of cytomegalovirus exposure and HLA in healthy donors. This clone came up once. Its antigen is undetermined. Germline values: CDR1 WNHNN, CDR2 SYGVQD (reference sequence). V lost 3 bases, J lost 5 bases, and 7 bases stayed unmatched. This CDR3 comprises 15 residues. Primers for the PCR totalled 60 Vbeta and 13 Jbeta. Here immunoSEQ multiplex PCR was the method, and the copy in TCRdb shows in-frame clones only, minus some. The data contain around 50,000 clones, roughly 80% of them singletons. Study-level results: A cluster of highly shared sequence variants was likely a sequencing artifact. Rarity held for most TCR sequences, but there were some public TCRs that occurred in many donors.

This chain links TRBV10-1 with TRBJ2-7; 10 bases line up with TRBD1. The TCR sequence derives from a man aged 30-40 years in good health and CMV-seronegative. Sequencing used PBMCs. The CDR3 DNA follows: TGCGCCAGCAGTGATACCGGGACAGGGGTCCACGAGCAGTACTTC. It specifies CASSDTGTGVHEQYF.